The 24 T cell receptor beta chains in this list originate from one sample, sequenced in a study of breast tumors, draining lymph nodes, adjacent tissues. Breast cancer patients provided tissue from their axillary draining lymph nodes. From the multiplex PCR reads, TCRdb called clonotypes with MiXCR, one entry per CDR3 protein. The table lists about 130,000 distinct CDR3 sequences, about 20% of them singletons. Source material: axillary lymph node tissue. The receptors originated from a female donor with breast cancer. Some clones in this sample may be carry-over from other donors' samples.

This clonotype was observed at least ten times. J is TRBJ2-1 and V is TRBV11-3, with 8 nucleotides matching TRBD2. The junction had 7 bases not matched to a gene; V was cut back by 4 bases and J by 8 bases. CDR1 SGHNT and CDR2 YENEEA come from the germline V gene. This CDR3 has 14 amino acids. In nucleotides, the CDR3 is TGTGCCAGCAGCTCGGGACTAGGCCTCGATGAGCAGTTCTTC. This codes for CASSSGLGLDEQFF.

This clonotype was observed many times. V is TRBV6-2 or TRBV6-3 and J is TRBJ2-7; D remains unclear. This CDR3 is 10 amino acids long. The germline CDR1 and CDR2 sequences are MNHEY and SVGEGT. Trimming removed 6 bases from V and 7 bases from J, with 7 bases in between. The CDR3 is CASRDREQYF. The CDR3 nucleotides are TGTGCCAGCAGAGATCGGGAGCAGTACTTC.

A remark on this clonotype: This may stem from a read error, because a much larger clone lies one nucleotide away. Written as DNA, the CDR3 is TGTGCCAGTAGTAGGGGGGGGGTAGACAGGACTAGCAATCAGCCCCAGCATTTT. It translates to CASSRGGVDRTSNQPQHF. The chain recombines TRBV19 with TRBJ1-5; D perhaps matches TRBD1 (6 bases). Germline assignment: CDR1 LNHDA and CDR2 SQIVND (reference sequence). This CDR3 contains 18 residues. V lost 4 bases and J 0 bases, leaving 19 bases between the germline ends.

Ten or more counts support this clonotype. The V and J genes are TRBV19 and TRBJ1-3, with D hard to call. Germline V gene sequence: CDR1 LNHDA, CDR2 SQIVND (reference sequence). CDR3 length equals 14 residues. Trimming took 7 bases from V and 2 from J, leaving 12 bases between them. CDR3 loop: CASTPFGAGNTIYF. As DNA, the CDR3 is TGTGCCAGTACCCCTTTTGGGGCTGGAAACACCATATATTTT.

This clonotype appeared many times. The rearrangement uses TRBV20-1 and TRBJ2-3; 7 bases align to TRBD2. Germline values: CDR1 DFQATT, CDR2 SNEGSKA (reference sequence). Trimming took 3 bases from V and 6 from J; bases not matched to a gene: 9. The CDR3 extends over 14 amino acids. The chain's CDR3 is CSASSNGGWDTQYF. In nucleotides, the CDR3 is TGCAGTGCTAGCTCTAACGGGGGGTGGGATACGCAGTATTTT.

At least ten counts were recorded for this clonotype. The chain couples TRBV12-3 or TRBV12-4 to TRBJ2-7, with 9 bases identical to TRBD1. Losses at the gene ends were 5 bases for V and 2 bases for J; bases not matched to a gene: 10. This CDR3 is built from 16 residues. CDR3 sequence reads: CASSRQPGTGPYEQYF. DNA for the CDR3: TGTGCCAGCAGTCGTCAGCCCGGGACAGGGCCCTACGAGCAGTACTTC.

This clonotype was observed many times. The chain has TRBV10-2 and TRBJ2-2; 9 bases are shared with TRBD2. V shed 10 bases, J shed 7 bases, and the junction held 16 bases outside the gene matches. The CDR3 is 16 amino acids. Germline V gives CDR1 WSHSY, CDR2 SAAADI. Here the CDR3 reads CATLEGLAGNIGELFF. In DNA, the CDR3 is TGCGCCACTTTGGAGGGCCTAGCGGGAAATATCGGGGAGCTGTTTTTT.

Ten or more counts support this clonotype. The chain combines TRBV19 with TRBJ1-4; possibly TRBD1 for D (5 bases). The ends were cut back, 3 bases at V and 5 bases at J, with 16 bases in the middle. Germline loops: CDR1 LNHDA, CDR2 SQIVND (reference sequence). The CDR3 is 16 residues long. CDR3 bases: TGTGCCAGTAGTATCGTGCTGGGGACGCTGAATGAAAAACTGTTTTTT. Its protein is CASSIVLGTLNEKLFF.

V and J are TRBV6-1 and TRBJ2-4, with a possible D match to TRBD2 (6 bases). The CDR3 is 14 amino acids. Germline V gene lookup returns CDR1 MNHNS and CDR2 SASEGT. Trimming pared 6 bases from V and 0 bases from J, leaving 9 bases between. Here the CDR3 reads CASRAGLAKNIQYF. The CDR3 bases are TGTGCCAGCAGGGCGGGATTAGCCAAAAACATTCAGTACTTC.

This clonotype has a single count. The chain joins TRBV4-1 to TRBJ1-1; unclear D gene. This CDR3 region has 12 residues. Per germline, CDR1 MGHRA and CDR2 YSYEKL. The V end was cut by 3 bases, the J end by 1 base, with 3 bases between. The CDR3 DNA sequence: TGCGCCAGCAGCCACCCGAACACTGAAGCTTTCTTT. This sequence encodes CASSHPNTEAFF.

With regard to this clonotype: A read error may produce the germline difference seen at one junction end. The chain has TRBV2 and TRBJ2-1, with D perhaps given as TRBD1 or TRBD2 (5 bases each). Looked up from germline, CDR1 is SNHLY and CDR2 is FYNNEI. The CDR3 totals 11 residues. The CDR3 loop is CASSEAGEQLF. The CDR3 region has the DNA TGTGCCAGCAGTGAAGCGGGGGAGCAGCTCTTC.

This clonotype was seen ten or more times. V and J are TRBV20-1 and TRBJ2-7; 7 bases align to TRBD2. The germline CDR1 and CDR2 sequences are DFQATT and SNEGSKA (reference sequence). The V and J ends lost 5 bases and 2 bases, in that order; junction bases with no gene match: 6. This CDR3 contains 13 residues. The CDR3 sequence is CSAWDYRAYEQYF. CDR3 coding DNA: TGCAGTGCTTGGGACTACCGTGCCTACGAGCAGTACTTC.

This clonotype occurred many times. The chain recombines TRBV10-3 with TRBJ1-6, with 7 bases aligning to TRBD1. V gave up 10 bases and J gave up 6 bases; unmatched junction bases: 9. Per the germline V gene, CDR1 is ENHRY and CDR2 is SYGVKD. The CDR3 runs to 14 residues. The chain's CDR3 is CATRQGGGNSPLHF. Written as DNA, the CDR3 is TGTGCCACGCGTCAGGGGGGGGGTAATTCACCCCTCCACTTT.

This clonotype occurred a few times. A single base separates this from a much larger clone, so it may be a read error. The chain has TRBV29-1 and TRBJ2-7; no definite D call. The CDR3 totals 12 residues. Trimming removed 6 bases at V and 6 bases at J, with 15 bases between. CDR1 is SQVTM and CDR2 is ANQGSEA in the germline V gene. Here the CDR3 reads CSVNHLGPEQYF. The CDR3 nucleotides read TGCAGCGTCAACCACTTAGGGCCCGAGCAGTACTTC.

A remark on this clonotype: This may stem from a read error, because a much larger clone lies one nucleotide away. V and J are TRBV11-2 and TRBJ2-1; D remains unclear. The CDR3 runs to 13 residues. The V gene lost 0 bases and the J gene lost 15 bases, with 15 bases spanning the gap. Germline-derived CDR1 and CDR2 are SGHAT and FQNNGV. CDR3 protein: CASSLDRQESRFF. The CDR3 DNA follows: TGTGCCAGCAGCTTAGATCGGCAGGAGAGCCGGTTCTTC.

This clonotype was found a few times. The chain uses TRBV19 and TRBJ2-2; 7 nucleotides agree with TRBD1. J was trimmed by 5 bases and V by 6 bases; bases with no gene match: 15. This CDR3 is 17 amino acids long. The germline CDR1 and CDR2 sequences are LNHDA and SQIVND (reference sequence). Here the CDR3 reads CASSPPGAGGITGELFF. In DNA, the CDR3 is TGTGCCAGTAGCCCACCCGGGGCAGGGGGAATAACCGGGGAGCTGTTTTTT. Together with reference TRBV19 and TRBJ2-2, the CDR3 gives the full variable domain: DGGITQSPKYLFRKEGQNVTLSCEQNLNHDAMYWYRQDPGQGLRLIYYSQIVNDFQKGDIAEGYSVSREKKESFPLTVTSAQKNPTAFYLCASSPPGAGGITGELFFGEGSRLTVL.

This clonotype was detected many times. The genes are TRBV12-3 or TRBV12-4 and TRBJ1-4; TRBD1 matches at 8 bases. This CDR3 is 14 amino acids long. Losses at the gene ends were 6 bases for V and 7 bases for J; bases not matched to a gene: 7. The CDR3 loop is CASRGTGRSEKLFF. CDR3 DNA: TGTGCCAGCAGGGGGACAGGTCGGAGTGAAAAACTGTTTTTT.

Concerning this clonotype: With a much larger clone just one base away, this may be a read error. CDR3 residues: CACAGTSTGELFF. Here the CDR3 DNA reads TGTGCCTGTGCCGGGACTAGCACCGGGGAGCTGTTTTTT. The J gene is TRBJ2-2, the V gene TRBV2; 8 bases agree with TRBD2. The CDR3 length is 13 residues. Germline V gene lookup returns CDR1 SNHLY and CDR2 FYNNEI. V lost 11 bases and J lost 4; bases outside the gene matches: 6.

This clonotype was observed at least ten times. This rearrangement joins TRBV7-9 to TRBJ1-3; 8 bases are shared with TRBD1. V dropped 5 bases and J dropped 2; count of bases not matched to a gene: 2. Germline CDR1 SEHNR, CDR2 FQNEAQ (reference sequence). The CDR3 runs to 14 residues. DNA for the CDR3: TGTGCCAGCAGCGGACAGGGCACTGGAAACACCATATATTTT. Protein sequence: CASSGQGTGNTIYF.

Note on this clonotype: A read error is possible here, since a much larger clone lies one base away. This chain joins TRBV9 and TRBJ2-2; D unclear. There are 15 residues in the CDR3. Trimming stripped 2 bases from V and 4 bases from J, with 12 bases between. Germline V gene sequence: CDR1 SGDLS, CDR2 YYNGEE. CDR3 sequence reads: CASSVGWSGTGELFF. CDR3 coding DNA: TGTGCCAGCAGCGTGGGTTGGTCGGGCACCGGGGAGCTGTTTTTT. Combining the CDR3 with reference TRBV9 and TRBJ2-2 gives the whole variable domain DSGVTQTPKHLITATGQRVTLRCSPRSGDLSVYWYQQSLDQGLQFLIQYYNGEERAKGNILERFSAQQFPDLHSELNLSSLELGDSALYFCASSVGWSGTGELFFGEGSRLTVL.

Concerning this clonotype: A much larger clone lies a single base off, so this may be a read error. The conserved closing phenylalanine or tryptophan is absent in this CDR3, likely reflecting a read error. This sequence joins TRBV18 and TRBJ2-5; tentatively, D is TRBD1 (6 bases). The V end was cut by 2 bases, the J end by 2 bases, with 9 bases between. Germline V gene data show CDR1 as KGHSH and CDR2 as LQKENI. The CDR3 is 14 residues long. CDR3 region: CASSPGTSQETQYS. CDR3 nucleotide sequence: TGTGCCAGCTCACCAGGGACATCACAAGAGACCCAGTACTCC.

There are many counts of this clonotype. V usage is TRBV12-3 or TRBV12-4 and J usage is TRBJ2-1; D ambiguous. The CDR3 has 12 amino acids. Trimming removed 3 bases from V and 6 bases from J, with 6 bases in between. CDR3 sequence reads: CASSFPPNEQFF. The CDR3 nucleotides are TGTGCCAGCAGTTTCCCCCCCAATGAGCAGTTCTTC.

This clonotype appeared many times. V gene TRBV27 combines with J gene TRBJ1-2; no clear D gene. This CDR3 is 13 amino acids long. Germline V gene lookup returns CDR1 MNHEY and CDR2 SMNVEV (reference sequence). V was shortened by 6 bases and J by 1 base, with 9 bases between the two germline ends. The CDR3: CASRPSFNYGYTF. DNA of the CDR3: TGTGCCAGCAGGCCCAGTTTTAACTATGGCTACACCTTC.

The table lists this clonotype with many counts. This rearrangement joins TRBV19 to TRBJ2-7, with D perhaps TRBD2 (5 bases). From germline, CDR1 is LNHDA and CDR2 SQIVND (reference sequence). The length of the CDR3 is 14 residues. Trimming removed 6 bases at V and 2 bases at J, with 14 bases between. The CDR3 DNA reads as TGTGCCAGTAGCGGGGTAGTTGGACCCTACGAGCAGTACTTC. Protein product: CASSGVVGPYEQYF. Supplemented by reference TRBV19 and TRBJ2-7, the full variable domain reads DGGITQSPKYLFRKEGQNVTLSCEQNLNHDAMYWYRQDPGQGLRLIYYSQIVNDFQKGDIAEGYSVSREKKESFPLTVTSAQKNPTAFYLCASSGVVGPYEQYFGPGTRLTVT.